A single sample is the source of the 6 T cell receptor beta chains below, sequenced in a study of cytomegalovirus exposure and HLA in healthy donors. Primers for the PCR totalled 60 Vbeta and 13 Jbeta. Profiled with immunoSEQ multiplex PCR; TCRdb holds only in-frame clones, not every one. The sample has about 120,000 clones; more than 65% are singletons. Sample: PBMCs. All receptors come from a man between 18 and 29 years old in good health and CMV-seropositive.

This chain connects TRBV11-2 to TRBJ1-5; no clear D. There are 15 residues in the CDR3. V was pared by 1 base and J by 0 bases, with 7 bases between. Germline CDR1 is SGHAT and CDR2 is FQNNGV. The CDR3 protein is CASSLGRLSNQPQHF. In DNA form, the CDR3 reads TGTGCCAGCAGCTTAGGAAGACTTAGCAATCAGCCCCAGCATTTT.

This chain uses TRBV9 with TRBJ2-2; the D gene is possibly TRBD1 (5 bases). V dropped 0 bases and J dropped 7 bases, with 13 bases sitting between them. This CDR3 spans 15 amino acids. Germline CDR1 is SGDLS and CDR2 is YYNGEE. The chain's CDR3 is CASSVDNRRGGELFF. The DNA for the CDR3 is TGTGCCAGCAGCGTAGATAATAGAAGGGGCGGGGAGCTGTTTTTT. Supplemented by reference TRBV9 and TRBJ2-2, the full variable domain reads DSGVTQTPKHLITATGQRVTLRCSPRSGDLSVYWYQQSLDQGLQFLIQYYNGEERAKGNILERFSAQQFPDLHSELNLSSLELGDSALYFCASSVDNRRGGELFFGEGSRLTVL.

The chain joins TRBV14 to TRBJ2-7, with D perhaps matching TRBD2 (6 bases). The germline V gene encodes CDR1 SGHDN and CDR2 FVKESK. This CDR3 is 14 amino acids long. Between the trimmed V and J ends, which lost 5 bases and 3 bases, there was a span of 14 bases. CDR3 in amino acids: CASSGEEGNYEQYF. As DNA, the CDR3 is TGTGCCAGCAGCGGCGAGGAGGGAAACTACGAGCAGTACTTC.

This clone was recorded only once. The V gene is TRBV6-5, the J gene TRBJ2-3; D remains unclear. Germline-derived CDR1 and CDR2 are MNHEY and SVGAGI. This CDR3 comprises 15 residues. The germline V and J ends were trimmed by 2 bases and 0 bases, with 9 bases remaining between them. CDR3 sequence (DNA): TGTGCCAGCAGTTACGACGGCAGGAGCACAGATACGCAGTATTTT. Protein product: CASSYDGRSTDTQYF.

V usage is TRBV7-6 and J usage is TRBJ1-2; TRBD1 matches 10 bases. Unmatched junction bases numbered 11, after V lost 5 bases and J lost 8 bases. CDR3 size: 15 residues. Germline CDR1 SGHVS, CDR2 FNYEAQ. The CDR3 protein is CASSASTGGIQGYTF. The CDR3 DNA reads TGTGCCAGCAGCGCGTCGACAGGGGGCATACAGGGCTACACCTTC.

This rearrangement joins TRBV2 to TRBJ2-5; 8 bases are a match to TRBD1. The V gene's germline CDR1 is SNHLY and CDR2 FYNNEI. Germline trimming cut 1 base from V and 4 bases from J; bases unmatched to any gene: 5. The CDR3 extends over 15 amino acids. The CDR3 here is CASSEDQGAAETQYF. CDR3 DNA sequence: TGTGCCAGCAGTGAAGATCAGGGGGCGGCAGAGACCCAGTACTTC.